One and the same sample provided the 20 T cell receptor beta chains below, sequenced in a study of blood T cell repertoires in COVID-19 (TCRdb year 2020). Receptor amplification or capture employed the immunoSEQ multiplex PCR assay. Here the immuneACCESS table is served through TCRdb, limited to in-frame sequences with V and J called. Missing clones are a known gap in these copies; in checked studies unresolved V genes cover under half, and the rest lacks a known reason. A total of approximately 330,000 clones appear in this sample, approximately 88% of them only once. Together, the top ten hold 9.5% to 10% of the sample. Input material: peripheral blood. These receptors were collected from a man aged 25-40 years with COVID-19, enrolled during active disease.

In its sample, this clone was seen once. The chain is built from TRBV5-8 and TRBJ1-5, with 9 bases aligning to TRBD1. The CDR3 runs 15 residues. Trimming at V came to 4 bases and at J to 7 bases, leaving 9 bases not matched to a gene. CDR1 is SGHTS, CDR2 YDEGEE, per germline. DNA of the CDR3: TGTGCCAGCAGCAAAGCGGGGACAGGGTACCAGCCCCAGCATTTT. Translating gives CASSKAGTGYQPQHF.

The chain combines TRBV27 with TRBJ1-6, with D tentatively TRBD1 (5 bases). The CDR3 length is 13 residues. Looked up from germline, CDR1 is MNHEY and CDR2 is SMNVEV (reference sequence). V was cut by 6 bases and J by 6 bases, with 9 bases left in between. CDR3 amino acids: CASRRDFNSPLHF. CDR3 coding DNA: TGTGCCAGCAGAAGGGACTTTAATTCACCCCTCCACTTT.

This sequence joins TRBV7-9 and TRBJ2-5; weak D call: TRBD2 (7 bases). CDR1 is SEHNR, CDR2 FQNEAQ, per germline (reference sequence). V lost 2 bases to trimming and J lost 3 bases, with 10 bases between them. The CDR3 has 14 amino acids. CDR3 nucleotides: TGTGCCAGCAGCTTAAGAGGGGGGGAAGAGACCCAGTACTTC. This encodes CASSLRGGEETQYF.

V is TRBV28 and J is TRBJ1-2; 9 bases are a match to TRBD1. The CDR3 has 15 residues. Trimming took 5 bases from V and 4 from J; bases not matched to a gene: 8. CDR1 and CDR2 from the germline V gene are MDHEN and SYDVKM. The CDR3 coding sequence is TGTGCCAGCAGTAACAGGGGGCGTTTGAGCTATGGCTACACCTTC. Amino acid sequence: CASSNRGRLSYGYTF.

The rearrangement joins TRBV30 to TRBJ1-4; the D gene is possibly TRBD1 (5 bases). The CDR3 totals 15 residues. Germline CDR1 and CDR2: GTSNPN and SVGIG (reference sequence). The V and J ends lost 0 bases and 8 bases respectively, with 16 bases between them. CDR3 DNA: TGTGCCTGGAGTGTACTGTCGGGGGGTGGGGAAAAACTGTTTTTT. Protein sequence: CAWSVLSGGGEKLFF. Variable domain in full (rest from reference TRBV30 and TRBJ1-4): SQTIHQWPATLVQPVGSPLSLECTVEGTSNPNLYWYRQAAGRGLQLLFYSVGIGQISSEVPQNLSASRPQDRQFILSSKKLLLSDSGFYLCAWSVLSGGGEKLFFGSGTQLSVL.

V gene TRBV2 combines with J gene TRBJ2-7; D call uncertain. There are 14 residues in the CDR3. The germline CDR1 and CDR2 sequences are SNHLY and FYNNEI. The V gene lost 7 bases and the J gene lost 3 bases, with 16 bases spanning the gap. CDR3: CASTDRGMLYEQYF. The CDR3 region has the DNA TGTGCCAGCACTGACCGCGGAATGCTCTACGAGCAGTACTTC.

The gene calls are TRBV6-5 and TRBJ1-5, with 8 bases lining up with TRBD1. V was clipped by 0 bases and J by 7 bases; unmatched bases: 8. Germline-derived CDR1 and CDR2 are MNHEY and SVGAGI. The CDR3 consists of 16 residues. CDR3 sequence reads: CASSYSMAGGAQPQHF. DNA of the CDR3: TGTGCCAGCAGTTACTCGATGGCAGGGGGCGCCCAGCCCCAGCATTTT.

CDR3 sequence (DNA): TGTGCCAGCAGTTTAGGGCGGGGCCGGGCAGATACGCAGTATTTT. Translating gives CASSLGRGRADTQYF. This chain uses TRBV28 with TRBJ2-3, with a weak D call TRBD2 (6 bases). CDR3 length: 15 amino acids. Trimming took 2 bases from V and 4 from J, leaving 13 bases between them. Germline V gives CDR1 MDHEN, CDR2 SYDVKM.

The chain is built from TRBV5-1 and TRBJ2-5, with a weak D call TRBD1 (6 bases). The ends were cut back, 4 bases at V and 5 bases at J, with 15 bases in the middle. The V gene's germline CDR1 is SGHRS and CDR2 YFSETQ. The CDR3 spans 14 residues. For the CDR3, the DNA is TGCGCCAGCAGCCCTAGACAGGTGGGGGAGACCCAGTACTTC. Protein: CASSPRQVGETQYF.

This chain connects TRBV11-1 to TRBJ1-5, with D hard to call. This CDR3 comprises 13 residues. V was clipped by 5 bases and J by 0 bases, with 5 bases between them. The germline gives CDR1 SGHAT, CDR2 FQDESV (reference sequence). Here the CDR3 DNA reads TGTGCCAGCAGCCTTTATAGCAATCAGCCCCAGCATTTT. It encodes CASSLYSNQPQHF.

The chain joins TRBV6-2 or TRBV6-3 to TRBJ2-3; the D is unclear. Germline CDR1 MNHEY, CDR2 SVGEGT. The CDR3 runs to 16 residues. The ends were cut back, 7 bases at V and 3 bases at J, with 20 bases in the middle. The CDR3 coding sequence is TGTGCCAGCACCCCGAGAGGTAGTCCATGGACAGATACGCAGTATTTT. Amino acids: CASTPRGSPWTDTQYF.

The chain couples TRBV4-2 to TRBJ2-3, with TRBD2 matching over 11 bases. Trimming cost V 3 bases and J 4 bases; bases outside gene matches: 9. The CDR3 sequence is 17 residues long. Germline V gene lookup returns CDR1 LGHNA and CDR2 YNFKEQ. The CDR3 DNA sequence: TGTGCCAGCAGCCAGACCCCGACTAGCGGGGAATCAGATACGCAGTATTTT. This translates into CASSQTPTSGESDTQYF.

This rearrangement joins TRBV4-1 to TRBJ2-5; unclear D gene. Per the germline V gene, CDR1 is MGHRA and CDR2 is YSYEKL. The CDR3 length is 14 residues. V lost 0 bases to trimming and J lost 5 bases, with 10 bases between them. Written as DNA, the CDR3 is TGCGCCAGCAGCCAAGACAACATGGAGGAGACCCAGTACTTC. As protein: CASSQDNMEETQYF.

The chain links TRBV30 to TRBJ2-7; the match to TRBD1 covers 9 bases. Trimming removed 8 bases from V and 4 bases from J; junction bases left unmatched: 12. The V gene's germline CDR1 is GTSNPN and CDR2 SVGIG (reference sequence). This CDR3 spans 14 amino acids. The CDR3 coding sequence is TGTGCCGGCCACTCCGGGACAGGGCTGTACGAGCAGTACTTC. Amino acid sequence: CAGHSGTGLYEQYF. Variable domain in full (rest from reference TRBV30 and TRBJ2-7): SQTIHQWPATLVQPVGSPLSLECTVEGTSNPNLYWYRQAAGRGLQLLFYSVGIGQISSEVPQNLSASRPQDRQFILSSKKLLLSDSGFYLCAGHSGTGLYEQYFGPGTRLTVT.

The chain employs TRBV18 and TRBJ2-5; the D gene is possibly TRBD2 (6 bases). The germline V gene has CDR1 KGHSH and CDR2 LQKENI. This CDR3 contains 13 residues. The germline V and J ends were trimmed by 3 bases and 4 bases, with 9 bases remaining between them. CDR3 sequence reads: CASSPGRGETQYF. Written as DNA, the CDR3 is TGTGCCAGCTCACCTGGGCGGGGAGAGACCCAGTACTTC.

This chain links TRBV7-2 with TRBJ2-3, with D unresolved. Trimming left V 3 bases short and J 1 base short, with 14 bases between. This CDR3 spans 16 amino acids. Germline loops: CDR1 SGHTA, CDR2 FQGNSA. CDR3 DNA sequence: TGTGCCAGCAGCTTCTGGGTCCCGACACGCACAGATACGCAGTATTTT. This encodes CASSFWVPTRTDTQYF.

This chain links TRBV7-2 with TRBJ2-4; TRBD2 matches 10 bases. V shed 6 bases and J 0 bases; nucleotides not matched to a gene: 8. Per the germline V gene, CDR1 is SGHTA and CDR2 is FQGNSA. This CDR3 has 17 residues. DNA of the CDR3: TGTGCCAGCAGTCCCGCTAGCGGGGGCACAGCCAAAAACATTCAGTACTTC. Protein sequence: CASSPASGGTAKNIQYF.

The chain links TRBV6-6 to TRBJ1-1, with 7 bases fitting TRBD1. From germline, CDR1 is MNHNY and CDR2 SVGAGI (reference sequence). V trimming: 4 bases; J trimming: 5 bases; junction bases outside the gene matches: 4. This CDR3 contains 13 residues. The CDR3 DNA sequence: TGTGCCAGCAGTTCCCAGGGGGGAACTGAAGCTTTCTTT. This codes for CASSSQGGTEAFF.

The chain is built from TRBV20-1 and TRBJ2-5; perhaps TRBD1 as D (6 bases). Between the trimmed V and J ends, which lost 6 bases and 5 bases, there was a span of 10 bases. From germline, CDR1 is DFQATT and CDR2 SNEGSKA (reference sequence). The CDR3 is 11 amino acids. The CDR3 nucleotides read TGCAGTGCCCCCAGGGGTGAGACCCAGTACTTC. It specifies CSAPRGETQYF.

This clone was seen more than once but under ten times. The V call is TRBV7-9, the J call TRBJ1-2; 7 bases map to TRBD1. Germline trimming cut 5 bases from V and 4 bases from J; bases unmatched to any gene: 10. This CDR3 has 15 amino acids. The germline gives CDR1 SEHNR, CDR2 FQNEAQ (reference sequence). This chain's CDR3 is CASSLDGTAVYGYTF. CDR3 nucleotide sequence: TGTGCCAGCAGCCTCGATGGGACAGCTGTCTATGGCTACACCTTC.